These 31 T cell receptor beta chains were sequenced from one sample in a study of blood T cells in healthy people across ages. A second PCR of about 6 to 12 cycles used a sample-barcoded 5' primer and a J-beta primer mix. TCRdb ran MiXCR on the 5' RACE reads and lists one entry per CDR3 protein. This sample has fewer than 2,000,000 distinct CDR3 sequences, with roughly two fifths found just once. Sequencing was done on a sample of blood. The receptors shown here come from a human donor in good health.

Details on this clonotype: Since a much larger clone is just one base distant, this may be a read error. The chain carries TRBV4-3 and TRBJ2-3; a possible D gene is TRBD2 (7 bases). Germline assignment: CDR1 LGHNA and CDR2 YSLEER. The CDR3 has 15 amino acids. The CDR3 sequence: CAGSQGEGTTDTQYF. CDR3 in DNA: TGCGCCGGCAGCCAAGGGGAGGGGACAACAGATACGCAGTATTTT.

The chain recombines TRBV4-1 with TRBJ2-3; 12 nucleotides match TRBD2. V lost 0 bases and J lost 4; bases outside the gene matches: 17. This CDR3 spans 21 amino acids. Germline CDR1 and CDR2: MGHRA and YSYEKL. CDR3 DNA sequence: TGCGCCAGCAGCCAAGAAGTCGTTTCTAGCGGGGGGGCCCGGGACGCAGATACGCAGTATTTT. Protein: CASSQEVVSSGGARDADTQYF.

V is TRBV9 and J is TRBJ2-5, with D perhaps TRBD1 (5 bases). Trimming pared 7 bases from V and 4 bases from J, leaving 14 bases between. From germline, CDR1 is SGDLS and CDR2 YYNGEE. The CDR3 totals 13 residues. CDR3 amino acids: CASQRGFRETQYF. In nucleotides, the CDR3 is TGTGCCAGCCAAAGGGGTTTTCGAGAGACCCAGTACTTC.

This rearrangement joins TRBV15 to TRBJ1-1; perhaps TRBD1 as D (5 bases). Germline loops: CDR1 LNHNV, CDR2 YYDKDF (reference sequence). CDR3 length: 18 residues. The V gene lost 1 base and the J gene lost 4 bases, with 22 bases spanning the gap. DNA of the CDR3: TGTGCCACCAGCAGAGGGACAAGGGCGTACTTCACCAGCACTGAAGCTTTCTTT. This gives the protein CATSRGTRAYFTSTEAFF.

The V call is TRBV20-1, the J call TRBJ1-5; D is ambiguous. With 5 bases removed from V and 1 base from J, the gap between germline ends came to 9 bases. This CDR3 comprises 13 residues. Per the germline V gene, CDR1 is DFQATT and CDR2 is SNEGSKA (reference sequence). The CDR3 spells CSAGGNSNQPQHF. The CDR3 DNA follows: TGCAGTGCTGGTGGGAACAGCAATCAGCCCCAGCATTTT.

The J gene is TRBJ2-1, the V gene TRBV25-1; TRBD2 agrees at 10 bases. CDR3 length: 16 residues. Looked up from germline, CDR1 is MGHDK and CDR2 is SYGVNS. After removal of 1 base from V and 4 bases from J, the junction contained 4 bases not matched to a gene. This chain's CDR3 is CASSELGSGRYNEQFF. For the CDR3, the DNA is TGTGCCAGCAGTGAATTGGGTAGCGGGAGGTACAATGAGCAGTTCTTC. Full variable domain (outside the CDR3, taken from reference TRBV25-1 and TRBJ2-1): EADIYQTPRYLVIGTGKKITLECSQTMGHDKMYWYQQDPGMELHLIHYSYGVNSTEKGDLSSESTVSRIRTEHFPLTLESARPSHTSQYLCASSELGSGRYNEQFFGPGTRLTVL.

The chain carries TRBV11-2 and TRBJ2-7; D ambiguous. Germline V gene sequence: CDR1 SGHAT, CDR2 FQNNGV. V dropped 1 base and J dropped 0 bases, with 13 bases sitting between them. This CDR3 is built from 16 residues. Here the CDR3 reads CASSLGSLISSYEQYF. CDR3 sequence (DNA): TGTGCCAGCAGCTTAGGGAGCCTCATCAGCTCCTACGAGCAGTACTTC.

The chain recombines TRBV6-6 with TRBJ1-1; possibly TRBD1 for D (5 bases). This CDR3 has 13 residues. The V gene lost 5 bases and the J gene lost 6 bases, with 13 bases spanning the gap. The germline V gene encodes CDR1 MNHNY and CDR2 SVGAGI (reference sequence). This CDR3 reads CASSPLMGAEAFF. DNA for the CDR3: TGTGCCAGCAGTCCCCTCATGGGGGCTGAAGCTTTCTTT.

The chain uses TRBV12-3 or TRBV12-4 and TRBJ2-1; TRBD2 is a possible D gene (6 bases). The CDR3 runs 15 residues. V lost 1 base and J lost 7, with 14 bases in between. The CDR3 here is CASSLGGASLNEQFF. Here the CDR3 DNA reads TGTGCCAGCAGTTTAGGCGGGGCCTCCTTAAATGAGCAGTTCTTC.

Only a few counts were recorded for this clonotype. CDR3 nucleotides: TGCAGTGCTACAGGACTAGCGGGTTACTACGAGCAGTACTTC. Its protein product is CSATGLAGYYEQYF. The genes are TRBV20-1 and TRBJ2-4; TRBD2 aligns across 11 bases. The J call is doubtful: the DNA matches TRBJ2-7 better. The germline gives CDR1 DFQATT, CDR2 SNEGSKA (reference sequence). CDR3 size: 14 residues.

The rearrangement joins TRBV28 to TRBJ2-4; D gene uncertain. V lost 3 bases and J 5 bases, leaving 11 bases between the germline ends. This CDR3 has 14 amino acids. The V gene's germline CDR1 is MDHEN and CDR2 SYDVKM. The CDR3 protein is CASSFVGRQNIQYF. The DNA for the CDR3 is TGTGCCAGCAGTTTCGTGGGCAGGCAAAACATTCAGTACTTC.

Regarding this clonotype: One end of the junction is discordant with germline, which a read error may explain. This sequence joins TRBV20-1 and TRBJ2-1; 10 bases line up with TRBD2. The V gene's germline CDR1 is DFQATT and CDR2 SNEGSKA (reference sequence). This CDR3 has 14 amino acids. In nucleotides, the CDR3 is TGCAGTGCTATGCAGCGGGGGGGCCCAAATGAGCAGGTCTTC. Its protein is CSAMQRGGPNEQVF.

This clonotype has just a few counts. The chain carries TRBV2 and TRBJ2-7; no definite D call. In germline, CDR1 is SNHLY, CDR2 FYNNEI. The CDR3 loop spans 15 amino acids. V was shortened by 8 bases and J by 0 bases, with 17 bases between the two germline ends. This CDR3 reads CASSDWSGTSYEQYF. CDR3 sequence (DNA): TGTGCCAGCTCAGATTGGAGTGGAACCTCCTACGAGCAGTACTTC.

The chain employs TRBV4-3 and TRBJ1-6; no clear D gene. The CDR3 runs to 16 residues. The V gene lost 4 bases and the J gene lost 3 bases, with 13 bases spanning the gap. Germline assignment: CDR1 LGHNA and CDR2 YSLEER. The CDR3: CASSPQLGSYNSPLHF. The DNA of the CDR3 is TGCGCCAGCAGCCCCCAGCTGGGGAGCTATAATTCACCCCTCCACTTT.

The CDR3 sequence: CASSHPGGRGGNEQFF. CDR3 nucleotides: TGTGCCAGCAGCCATCCCGGGGGTAGAGGGGGTAATGAGCAGTTCTTC. The gene calls are TRBV11-2 and TRBJ2-1, with D perhaps given as TRBD1 or TRBD2 (6 bases each). Germline V lookup: CDR1 SGHAT, CDR2 FQNNGV. The CDR3 extends over 16 amino acids. The ends were cut back, 5 bases at V and 7 bases at J, with 21 bases in the middle.

The chain combines TRBV3-1 with TRBJ1-2; 7 nucleotides match TRBD1. The CDR3 has 17 residues. Germline CDR1 is LGHDT and CDR2 is YNNKEL (reference sequence). The junction had 9 bases not matched to a gene; V was cut back by 0 bases and J by 2 bases. This chain's CDR3 is CASSQDSAGGRNYGYTF. CDR3 sequence (DNA): TGTGCCAGCAGCCAAGATTCGGCAGGGGGTCGCAACTATGGCTACACCTTC.

The V call is TRBV7-9, the J call TRBJ2-1; 8 bases are shared with TRBD2. The V segment lost 2 bases and the J segment 9 bases; nucleotides outside the gene matches: 9. The CDR3 extends over 15 amino acids. Looked up from germline, CDR1 is SEHNR and CDR2 is FQNEAQ (reference sequence). Here the CDR3 DNA reads TGTGCCAGCAGCTTAATAACTAGCGGCAACAGTGAGCAGTTCTTC. As protein: CASSLITSGNSEQFF. The whole variable domain, remainder taken from reference TRBV7-9 and TRBJ2-1, is DTGVSQNPRHKITKRGQNVTFRCDPISEHNRLYWYRQTLGQGPEFLTYFQNEAQLEKSRLLSDRFSAERPKGSFSTLEIQRTEQGDSAMYLCASSLITSGNSEQFFGPGTRLTVL.

CDR3 coding DNA: TGTGCCAGCACCATACGGGGACAAGAGACCCAGTACTTC. Encoded protein: CASTIRGQETQYF. The V gene is TRBV7-2, the J gene TRBJ2-7, with D maybe TRBD2 (5 bases). With the DNA end fitting TRBJ2-5 better, the J assignment may be wrong. This CDR3 has 13 residues. The germline V gene encodes CDR1 SGHTA and CDR2 FQGNSA.

This clonotype was seen a handful of times. The gene calls are TRBV29-1 and TRBJ1-1; D possibly corresponds to TRBD1 (6 bases). With 6 bases removed from V and 0 bases from J, the gap between germline ends came to 17 bases. The CDR3 totals 15 residues. Germline V gene lookup returns CDR1 SQVTM and CDR2 ANQGSEA. Here the CDR3 reads CSVRGSEPMNTEAFF. CDR3 coding DNA: TGCAGCGTCAGGGGATCAGAGCCCATGAACACTGAAGCTTTCTTT. Full variable domain (rest looked up from reference TRBV29-1 and TRBJ1-1): SAVISQKPSRDICQRGTSLTIQCQVDSQVTMMFWYRQQPGQSLTLIATANQGSEATYESGFVIDKFPISRPNLTFSTLTVSNMSPEDSSIYLCSVRGSEPMNTEAFFGQGTRLTVV.

J is TRBJ2-2 and V is TRBV7-2; TRBD1 aligns across 7 bases. After removal of 1 base from V and 4 bases from J, the junction contained 9 bases not matched to a gene. CDR3 length: 17 amino acids. The germline CDR1 and CDR2 sequences are SGHTA and FQGNSA. CDR3 sequence reads: CASSLGLRGPGTGELFF. DNA for the CDR3: TGTGCCAGCAGCTTAGGGTTGAGGGGGCCAGGCACCGGGGAGCTGTTTTTT. The full variable domain, in which reference TRBV7-2 and TRBJ2-2 provide the parts outside the CDR3, is GAGVSQSPSNKVTEKGKDVELRCDPISGHTALYWYRQSLGQGLEFLIYFQGNSAPDKSGLPSDRFSAERTGGSVSTLTIQRTQQEDSAVYLCASSLGLRGPGTGELFFGEGSRLTVL.

This clonotype was seen a handful of times. The chain couples TRBV2 to TRBJ2-6, with TRBD1 matching 7 bases. The CDR3 loop spans 17 amino acids. CDR1 SNHLY and CDR2 FYNNEI come from the germline V gene. V shed 6 bases and J 0 bases; nucleotides not matched to a gene: 8. The CDR3 nucleotides read TGTGCCAGCAGCACCGGGACAGTCCACTCTGGGGCCAACGTCCTGACTTTC. Translation gives CASSTGTVHSGANVLTF.

The chain has TRBV7-9 and TRBJ2-2; 9 bases map to TRBD1. The CDR3 runs 15 residues. The J segment lost 6 bases and the V segment lost 4 bases, leaving 6 bases of the junction unmatched. Germline V lookup: CDR1 SEHNR, CDR2 FQNEAQ (reference sequence). CDR3 amino acids: CASSYRDREAGELFF. As DNA, the CDR3 is TGTGCCAGCAGCTACCGGGACAGGGAGGCCGGGGAGCTGTTTTTT.

This sequence joins TRBV20-1 and TRBJ2-1; 9 positions agree with TRBD1. Germline CDR1 DFQATT, CDR2 SNEGSKA (reference sequence). This CDR3 has 15 residues. V lost 2 bases, J lost 3 bases, and 5 bases stayed unmatched. The CDR3 reads CSARNGTGYYNEQFF. The CDR3 region has the DNA TGCAGTGCTAGAAATGGGACAGGGTACTACAATGAGCAGTTCTTC.

The table lists this clonotype with a few counts. This rearrangement joins TRBV6-5 to TRBJ2-1; 9 bases agree with TRBD1. V lost 6 bases, J lost 6 bases, and 3 bases stayed unmatched. Germline CDR1 MNHEY, CDR2 SVGAGI. The CDR3 is made up of 13 amino acids. This CDR3 reads CASRTTGGNEQFF. The CDR3 nucleotides read TGTGCCAGCAGAACGACAGGGGGCAATGAGCAGTTCTTC.

The chain uses TRBV7-3 and TRBJ2-1; D could derive from TRBD1 or TRBD2 (6 bases each). The CDR3 is made up of 17 amino acids. CDR1 and CDR2 from the germline V gene are SGHTA and FQGTGA. Trimming left V 1 base short and J 6 bases short, with 19 bases between. CDR3 region: CASSLMSRGARGNEQFF. The CDR3 DNA sequence: TGTGCCAGCAGCTTAATGTCAAGGGGGGCCCGCGGCAATGAGCAGTTCTTC.

The V and J genes are TRBV20-1 and TRBJ2-5, with D perhaps TRBD2 (5 bases). Germline CDR1 and CDR2: DFQATT and SNEGSKA (reference sequence). The CDR3 contains 12 residues. Trimming took 4 bases from V and 5 from J, leaving 11 bases between them. Here the CDR3 reads CSANWRGETQYF. The CDR3 DNA reads TGCAGTGCTAATTGGCGAGGGGAGACCCAGTACTTC.

Regarding this clonotype: Its ends do not fully match the called genes, so a read error is possible. The chain links TRBV29-1 to TRBJ1-2; possible D gene TRBD1, 6 bases. Germline assignment: CDR1 SQVTM and CDR2 ANQGSEA. This CDR3 has 12 amino acids. CDR3 loop: CSVDRTEYGCTF. CDR3 bases: TGCAGCGTTGATCGGACAGAGTATGGCTGCACCTTC.

This clonotype has a handful of counts. V and J are TRBV9 and TRBJ2-5; no reliable D call. This CDR3 spans 14 amino acids. Germline V gene data show CDR1 as SGDLS and CDR2 as YYNGEE. The V gene lost 4 bases and the J gene lost 5 bases, with 15 bases spanning the gap. The CDR3 sequence is CASSPAPEFETQYF. The DNA of the CDR3 is TGTGCCAGCAGCCCGGCACCGGAGTTTGAGACCCAGTACTTC.

This clonotype was counted a few times. V is TRBV7-2 and J is TRBJ2-7; D is perhaps TRBD2 (5 bases). Trimming removed 1 base at V and 3 bases at J, with 10 bases between. CDR3 length: 14 amino acids. CDR1 and CDR2 from the germline V gene are SGHTA and FQGNSA. For the CDR3, the DNA is TGTGCCAGCAGCTTAGTCGGGGATCTCTACGAGCAGTACTTC. It yields the protein CASSLVGDLYEQYF.

The V call is TRBV4-3, the J call TRBJ2-1, with D tentatively TRBD1 or TRBD2 (5 bases each). Looked up from germline, CDR1 is LGHNA and CDR2 is YSLEER. The CDR3 has 13 amino acids. Trimming shortened V by 5 bases and J by 10 bases, and 15 bases separated the two germline ends. CDR3 nucleotide sequence: TGCGCCAGCAGCATAACTGGGACGGGGGAGCAGTTCTTC. It translates to CASSITGTGEQFF.

This clonotype appeared many times. V and J are TRBV13 and TRBJ1-2; the D gene is possibly TRBD1 (5 bases). The CDR3 length is 13 residues. Germline loops: CDR1 PRHDT, CDR2 FYEKMQ (reference sequence). With 5 bases removed from V and 5 bases from J, the gap between germline ends came to 12 bases. The CDR3 sequence is CASSRGRSYGYTF. CDR3 nucleotides: TGTGCCAGCAGCCGGGGACGGAGTTATGGCTACACCTTC.